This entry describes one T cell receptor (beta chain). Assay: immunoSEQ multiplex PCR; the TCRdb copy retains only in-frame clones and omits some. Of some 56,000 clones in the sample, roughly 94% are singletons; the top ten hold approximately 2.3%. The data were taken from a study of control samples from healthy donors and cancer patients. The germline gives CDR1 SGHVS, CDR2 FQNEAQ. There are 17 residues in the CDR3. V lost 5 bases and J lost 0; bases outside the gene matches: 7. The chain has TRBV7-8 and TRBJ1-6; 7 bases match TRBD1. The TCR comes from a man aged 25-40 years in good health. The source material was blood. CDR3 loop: CASSRGTVSSYNSPLHF. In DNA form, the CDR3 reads TGTGCCAGCAGCCGAGGGACAGTTAGCTCCTATAATTCACCCCTCCACTTT.